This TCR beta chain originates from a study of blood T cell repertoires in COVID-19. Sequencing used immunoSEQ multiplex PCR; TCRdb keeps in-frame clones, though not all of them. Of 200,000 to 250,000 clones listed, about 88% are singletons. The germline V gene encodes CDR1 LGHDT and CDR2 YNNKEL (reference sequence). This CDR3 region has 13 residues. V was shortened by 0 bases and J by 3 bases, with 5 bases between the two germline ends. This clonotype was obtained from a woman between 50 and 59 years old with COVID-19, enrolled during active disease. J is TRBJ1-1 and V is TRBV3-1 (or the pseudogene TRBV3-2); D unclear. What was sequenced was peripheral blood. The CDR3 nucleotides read TGTGCCAGCAGCCAAGATCCCTACACTGAAGCTTTCTTT. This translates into CASSQDPYTEAFF.